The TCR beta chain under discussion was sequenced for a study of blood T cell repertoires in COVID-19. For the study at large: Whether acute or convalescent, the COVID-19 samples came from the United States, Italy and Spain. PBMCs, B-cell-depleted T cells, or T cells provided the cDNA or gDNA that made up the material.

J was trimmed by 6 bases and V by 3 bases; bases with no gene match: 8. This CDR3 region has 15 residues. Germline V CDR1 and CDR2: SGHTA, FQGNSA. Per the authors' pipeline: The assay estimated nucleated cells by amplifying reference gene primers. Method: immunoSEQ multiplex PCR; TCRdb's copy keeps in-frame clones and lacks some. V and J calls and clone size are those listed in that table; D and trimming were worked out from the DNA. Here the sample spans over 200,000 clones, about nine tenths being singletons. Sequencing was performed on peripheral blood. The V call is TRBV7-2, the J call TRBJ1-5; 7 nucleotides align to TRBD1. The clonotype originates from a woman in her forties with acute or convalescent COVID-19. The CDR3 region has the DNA TGTGCCAGCAGCTTGAGCAGGGGGAATAGTCAGCCCCAGCATTTT. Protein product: CASSLSRGNSQPQHF.